This is a list of T cell receptor beta chains from one sample in a study of shared clonotypes between healthy human individuals. Method: immunoSEQ multiplex PCR; TCRdb's copy keeps in-frame clones and lacks some. Among 1.5 million to 2.5 million clones, over 85% were seen once, and the ten largest hold 0.95% to 1.5%. Sequenced input: naive CD8+ T cells sorted from blood. The receptor source for this set is a man younger than 35 in good health. Both conserved end residues are part of each CDR3. Each record gives: J gene, D gene, clone size, V gene, CDR3 protein, CDR3 DNA. D genes are given only for firm matches. Part of the rows lack a size; the others show once, few, many or a class for expanded clones.

J gene: TRBJ1-4; D gene: TRBD1; clone size: NA; V gene: TRBV4-1; CDR3 protein: CASSSTGGSGEKLFF; CDR3 DNA: TGCGCCAGCAGCTCGACAGGGGGTAGTGGTGAAAAACTGTTTTTT
J gene: TRBJ2-1; D gene: NA; clone size: NA; V gene: TRBV6-5; CDR3 protein: CASSSETVNEQFF; CDR3 DNA: TGTGCCAGCAGTTCCGAGACAGTCAATGAGCAGTTCTTC
J gene: TRBJ2-2; D gene: TRBD2; clone size: once; V gene: TRBV28; CDR3 protein: CASSPGLAAGELFF; CDR3 DNA: TGTGCCAGCAGCCCTGGACTAGCGGCCGGGGAGCTGTTTTTT
J gene: TRBJ1-6; D gene: NA; clone size: NA; V gene: TRBV6-5; CDR3 protein: CASSQGPGYSPLHF; CDR3 DNA: TGTGCCAGCAGCCAAGGACCAGGTTATTCACCCCTCCACTTT
J gene: TRBJ1-1; D gene: NA; clone size: NA; V gene: TRBV4-1; CDR3 protein: CASSQELGGIWTEAFF; CDR3 DNA: TGCGCCAGCAGCCAAGAGTTGGGGGGAATATGGACTGAAGCTTTCTTT
J gene: TRBJ2-5; D gene: NA; clone size: NA; V gene: TRBV19; CDR3 protein: CASSVDREGQETQYF; CDR3 DNA: TGTGCCAGTAGTGTGGACAGGGAGGGACAAGAGACCCAGTACTTC
J gene: TRBJ1-1; D gene: TRBD1; clone size: once; V gene: TRBV6-6; CDR3 protein: CASRDRGTEAFF; CDR3 DNA: TGTGCCAGCAGGGACAGGGGCACTGAAGCTTTCTTT
J gene: TRBJ2-7; D gene: NA; clone size: once; V gene: TRBV14; CDR3 protein: CASSRTWEWTEQYF; CDR3 DNA: TGTGCCAGCAGCCGTACCTGGGAATGGACCGAGCAGTACTTC
J gene: TRBJ2-2; D gene: NA; clone size: NA; V gene: TRBV11-2; CDR3 protein: CASSSEDSPGELFF; CDR3 DNA: TGTGCCAGCAGCTCCGAGGATTCCCCGGGGGAGCTGTTTTTT
J gene: TRBJ2-1; D gene: NA; clone size: NA; V gene: TRBV4-1; CDR3 protein: CASSQGPLLNEQFF; CDR3 DNA: TGCGCCAGCAGCCAAGGTCCCCTTCTCAATGAGCAGTTCTTC
J gene: TRBJ2-5; D gene: TRBD2; clone size: NA; V gene: TRBV25-1; CDR3 protein: CASSEETSGETQYF; CDR3 DNA: TGTGCCAGCAGTGAGGAGACTAGCGGGGAGACCCAGTACTTC
J gene: TRBJ2-3; D gene: NA; clone size: NA; V gene: TRBV9; CDR3 protein: CASSGDGGSGDTQYF; CDR3 DNA: TGTGCCAGCAGCGGGGACGGGGGCTCGGGAGATACGCAGTATTTT
J gene: TRBJ1-4; D gene: NA; clone size: NA; V gene: TRBV30; CDR3 protein: CAWSGTGGEKLFF; CDR3 DNA: TGTGCCTGGAGTGGGACGGGGGGTGAAAAACTGTTTTTT
J gene: TRBJ2-1; D gene: TRBD2; clone size: NA; V gene: TRBV7-2; CDR3 protein: CASSWGLAGDEQFF; CDR3 DNA: TGTGCCAGCAGCTGGGGACTAGCGGGAGATGAGCAGTTCTTC